The clone carrying this TCR beta chain was observed a single time. What it binds is unknown. The data are from a study of shared clonotypes between healthy human individuals. Findings and caveats of the study: Larger richness was generally estimated for naive than memory subsets.

Each subset's genomic DNA was shared equally among a number of immunoSEQ plates. The repertoire was sequenced with immunoSEQ multiplex PCR; TCRdb's copy has only in-frame clones and lacks some. The sample lists over a million clones; about 80% were seen once. Naive CD45RA+ and memory CD45RA-negative subsets were split from CD4+ cells. The CDR3 loop spans 15 amino acids. Trimming at V came to 1 base and at J to 6 bases, leaving 6 bases not matched to a gene. Germline CDR1 reads MNHNS; CDR2 reads SASEGT. The sequence was collected from a man aged 18 to 35 in good health. Some clones in this sample may be carry-over from other donors' samples. The chain combines TRBV6-1 with TRBJ2-3; 8 bases fit TRBD2. Sequences were obtained from memory CD4+ T cells from PBMCs. Subset specified: CD45RA-negative fraction. The CDR3 nucleotides read TGTGCCAGCAGTGAAGGCGGGACTAGATCGGATACGCAGTATTTT. It translates to CASSEGGTRSDTQYF.